This T cell receptor beta chain was observed in a study of blood T cell repertoires in COVID-19. Sequencing used immunoSEQ multiplex PCR; TCRdb keeps in-frame clones, though not all of them. The table includes 100,000 to 150,000 clones, roughly 84% detected once. Per the germline V gene, CDR1 is SGHDT and CDR2 is YYEEEE. The CDR3 is made up of 15 amino acids. Germline trimming cut 5 bases from V and 8 bases from J; bases unmatched to any gene: 12. This clone was detected ten times or more. The source material was peripheral blood. The clonotype was recovered from a man aged 55 to 70 with acute or convalescent COVID-19. This chain uses TRBV5-6 with TRBJ2-2, with 7 bases aligning to TRBD2. The CDR3 bases are TGTGCCAGCAGTCCGGCTGGAGCGGGACTAGGGGAGCTGTTTTTT. Its translation is CASSPAGAGLGELFF.